A selection of T cell receptor beta chains follows, all from one sample in a study of technical replicates of blood from a handful of donors. Profiled with immunoSEQ multiplex PCR; TCRdb holds only in-frame clones, not every one. The table includes tens of thousands of clones, about 91% detected once. Sequenced sample: T cells isolated from PBMCs. The receptor set was obtained from a human donor in good health. Each CDR3 is given with its conserved first and last residue. A D gene is named only where the DNA matches it firmly. Expanded clones are given a class, and other clones once, few, many or no size at all.

v_call,d_call,j_call,clone_size,cdr3_aa,cdr3_nt
TRBV15,NA,TRBJ2-7,NA,CATSREGQGLSF,TGTGCCACCAGCAGAGAAGGGCAGGGCTTGTCCTTC
TRBV9,TRBD1,TRBJ2-2,NA,CASSVIVPGQGSTGELFF,TGTGCCAGCAGCGTGATAGTCCCGGGACAGGGAAGCACCGGGGAGCTGTTTTTT
TRBV7-6,NA,TRBJ1-4,once,CASSVRTAGSTNEKLFF,TGTGCCAGCAGCGTAAGGACAGCTGGATCAACTAATGAAAAACTGTTTTTT
TRBV10-3,TRBD1,TRBJ1-5,NA,CAIRGTGGIQPQHF,TGTGCCATCAGAGGGACAGGGGGCATACAGCCCCAGCATTTT
TRBV9,TRBD2,TRBJ2-1,NA,CASSVGAGPFNEQFF,TGTGCCAGCAGCGTAGGAGCGGGGCCTTTCAATGAGCAGTTCTTC
TRBV2,TRBD1,TRBJ1-5,few,CAIRDWTGEGNQPQHF,TGTGCCATCAGAGATTGGACAGGGGAAGGCAATCAGCCCCAGCATTTT
TRBV19,TRBD2,TRBJ2-7,once,CASSIPGAAGEREQYF,TGTGCCAGTAGTATCCCCGGGGCGGCGGGAGAACGCGAGCAGTACTTC
TRBV29-1,TRBD1,TRBJ2-2,NA,CSAKLQGYTGELFF,TGCAGCGCGAAACTACAGGGGTACACCGGGGAGCTGTTTTTT
TRBV27,TRBD2,TRBJ2-1,few,CASSLVGLAGGPSSEQFF,TGTGCCAGCAGTTTAGTGGGACTAGCGGGAGGGCCAAGTAGTGAGCAGTTCTTC
TRBV11-3,NA,TRBJ1-2,NA,CASSPLRAGRSNYGYTF,TGTGCCAGCAGCCCGTTGAGGGCAGGTCGGTCTAACTATGGCTACACCTTC
TRBV29-1,TRBD1,TRBJ2-7,once,CSAITGTGGHEQYF,TGCAGCGCTATCACCGGGACAGGGGGCCACGAGCAGTACTTC
TRBV7-7,NA,TRBJ2-5,NA,CASSVGHQQETQYF,TGTGCCAGCAGCGTCGGACACCAACAAGAGACCCAGTACTTC
TRBV4-1,NA,TRBJ2-7,NA,CASSQDRGISYEQYF,TGCGCCAGCAGCCAAGATCGGGGTATCTCCTACGAGCAGTACTTC
TRBV11-2,TRBD1,TRBJ2-7,NA,CASNDRVGPMGEQYF,TGTGCCAGCAACGACAGGGTAGGTCCTATGGGAGAGCAGTACTTC
TRBV5-1,TRBD1,TRBJ1-2,NA,CASRLDMGQGKNYGYTF,TGCGCCAGCAGGTTGGATATGGGACAGGGAAAAAACTATGGCTACACCTTC
TRBV19,TRBD1,TRBJ2-7,NA,CASSTRLGTGYYEQYF,TGTGCCAGTAGTACGCGTCTCGGGACAGGGTACTACGAGCAGTACTTC
TRBV10-1,TRBD2,TRBJ2-1,NA,CASKDGLALDGEQFF,TGCGCCAGCAAGGACGGACTAGCTCTTGATGGTGAGCAGTTCTTC
TRBV28,NA,TRBJ2-1,NA,CASSLGSNEQFF,TGTGCCAGCAGTCTAGGTAGCAATGAGCAGTTCTTC
TRBV15,NA,TRBJ2-1,NA,CATSRDEGSGFSSYNEQFF,TGTGCCACCAGCAGAGATGAGGGATCGGGGTTCAGCTCCTACAATGAGCAGTTCTTC
TRBV5-6,TRBD1,TRBJ2-7,NA,CASSSAPTGVYSEQYF,TGTGCCAGCAGCTCGGCACCAACAGGGGTATATAGCGAGCAGTACTTC
TRBV18,NA,TRBJ1-1,few,CASSLRQENTEAFF,TGTGCCAGCTCACTACGACAGGAGAACACTGAAGCTTTCTTT
TRBV2,NA,TRBJ1-1,NA,CASRRGTEAFF,TGTGCCAGCAGAAGGGGCACTGAAGCTTTCTTT
TRBV7-9,TRBD1,TRBJ2-7,NA,CASSLLRDRTNEQYF,TGTGCCAGCAGCCTCCTAAGGGACAGGACAAACGAGCAGTACTTC
TRBV18,TRBD1,TRBJ1-1,NA,CASSPGTGDLNTEAFF,TGTGCCAGCTCACCAGGCACAGGGGATTTGAACACTGAAGCTTTCTTT
TRBV7-8,NA,TRBJ2-7,NA,CASSSWTTMSYEQYF,TGTGCCAGCAGCTCATGGACTACTATGTCCTACGAGCAGTACTTC
TRBV5-6,NA,TRBJ2-5,NA,CASSRISGGRVGTQYF,TGTGCCAGCAGCCGAATTTCGGGGGGCAGGGTCGGGACCCAGTACTTC
TRBV5-1,TRBD2,TRBJ2-5,NA,CASSSGTSLQETQYF,TGCGCCAGCAGCTCCGGGACTAGCTTGCAAGAGACCCAGTACTTC
TRBV27,TRBD2,TRBJ2-1,NA,CASSSKTSGIGWSYNEQFF,TGTGCCAGCAGTTCCAAGACTAGCGGGATCGGGTGGTCCTACAATGAGCAGTTCTTC
TRBV15,NA,TRBJ2-1,NA,CATSRDFYNEQFF,TGTGCCACCAGCCGGGACTTCTACAATGAGCAGTTCTTC
TRBV29-1,NA,TRBJ2-1,NA,CSAAQGGGSSYNEQFF,TGCAGCGCCGCCCAAGGTGGGGGGAGCTCCTACAATGAGCAGTTCTTC
TRBV13,TRBD1,TRBJ1-1,NA,CASSLPGQSLMNTEAFF,TGTGCCAGCAGCTTACCGGGACAGAGTTTAATGAACACTGAAGCTTTCTTT
TRBV7-9,TRBD2,TRBJ2-7,NA,CASSFSSGGPGDF,TGTGCCAGCAGCTTCTCTAGCGGGGGCCCAGGTGACTTC
TRBV5-5,NA,TRBJ2-3,NA,CASSDQGTVPDTQYF,TGTGCCAGCTCCGACCAGGGTACTGTACCAGATACGCAGTATTTT
TRBV6-6,TRBD2,TRBJ2-5,NA,CASYGRGRGGETQYF,TGTGCCAGCTACGGGAGGGGACGGGGCGGGGAGACCCAGTACTTC
TRBV7-9,NA,TRBJ2-5,NA,CASSLGAGATKQTQYF,TGTGCCAGCAGCTTAGGGGCAGGGGCTACGAAACAGACCCAGTACTTC
TRBV27,NA,TRBJ1-5,NA,CASSLMGNNQPQHF,TGTGCCAGCAGTCTCATGGGCAACAATCAGCCCCAGCATTTT
TRBV5-6,TRBD1,TRBJ1-1,NA,CASSPGQGWTEAFF,TGTGCCAGCAGCCCGGGACAGGGCTGGACTGAAGCTTTCTTT
TRBV4-1,TRBD1,TRBJ2-7,NA,CASSQIAGTGADKYF,TGCGCCAGCAGCCAAATAGCCGGGACAGGGGCCGATAAGTACTTC
TRBV27,NA,TRBJ2-7,NA,CASSSPGDETFEQYF,TGTGCCAGCAGTAGTCCAGGGGACGAGACTTTTGAGCAGTACTTC
TRBV5-4,NA,TRBJ1-3,NA,CASSQTGWWGGNTIYF,TGTGCCAGCAGCCAAACCGGGTGGTGGGGCGGAAACACCATATATTTT
TRBV6-5,NA,TRBJ2-1,NA,CASSYSGLVGEQFF,TGTGCCAGCAGTTACTCCGGTCTAGTCGGTGAGCAGTTCTTC
TRBV11-3,TRBD1,TRBJ2-1,once,CASSLGTGYEQFF,TGTGCCAGCAGCTTAGGGACAGGCTATGAGCAGTTCTTC
TRBV5-1,TRBD2,TRBJ2-1,once,CASSLPSGGPQDEQFF,TGCGCCAGCAGCTTGCCTAGCGGGGGACCTCAAGATGAGCAGTTCTTC
TRBV28,NA,TRBJ1-1,NA,CASSLGALSPMNTEAFF,TGTGCCAGCAGTTTAGGGGCCCTCTCCCCTATGAACACTGAAGCTTTCTTT
TRBV28,NA,TRBJ2-7,NA,CASGPAGSSYEQYF,TGTGCCAGCGGCCCAGCGGGTAGCTCCTACGAGCAGTACTTC
TRBV4-1,TRBD2,TRBJ2-3,NA,CASSPRTSELYF,TGCGCCAGCAGCCCCCGGACTAGTGAGTTGTATTTT
TRBV2,TRBD1,TRBJ1-5,NA,CASSQGAPSNQPQHF,TGTGCCAGCAGCCAGGGGGCGCCCAGCAATCAGCCCCAGCATTTT
TRBV19,NA,TRBJ1-1,NA,CASRAGFAEAFF,TGTGCCAGTAGGGCGGGTTTTGCTGAAGCTTTCTTT
TRBV27,NA,TRBJ1-6,NA,CASSLWRARSPLHF,TGTGCCAGCAGTTTATGGCGGGCCAGATCACCCCTCCACTTT
TRBV6-5,TRBD1,TRBJ1-1,NA,CASTDRGRGNTEAFF,TGTGCCAGCACCGACAGGGGGCGAGGAAACACTGAAGCTTTCTTT
TRBV29-1,NA,TRBJ2-3,NA,CSVEDPANPPTYSTDTQYF,TGCAGCGTTGAAGATCCGGCCAATCCCCCGACATATAGCACAGATACGCAGTATTTT
TRBV7-6,TRBD1,TRBJ2-2,NA,CASSQTGATGELFF,TGTGCCAGCAGCCAGACAGGGGCCACCGGGGAGCTGTTTTTT
TRBV5-4,NA,TRBJ2-2,NA,CASSLALGANTGELFF,TGTGCCAGCAGCTTGGCCCTCGGGGCGAACACCGGGGAGCTGTTTTTT
TRBV27,NA,TRBJ1-1,NA,CASSLNRETEAFF,TGTGCCAGCAGTTTGAACAGGGAGACTGAAGCTTTCTTT